These 29 T cell receptor beta chains were all obtained from the same sample, sequenced in a study of CD4 T cells in relation to SARS-CoV-2 and coronaviruses. No antigens are known for them. The data were produced by immunoSEQ multiplex PCR, yet TCRdb's version contains in-frame clones alone and is incomplete. The repertoire consists of 20,000 to 25,000 clones, with 74% occurring once and the leading ten covering over 10%. The unexposed donors gave CD4+ T cells in about 2010-2019, prior to COVID-19. CD4+ T cells were isolated from the cells after 10 days of culture. Material: CD4+ T cells from PBMCs, cultured in vitro. The receptors stem from a human donor in good health.

The J gene is TRBJ2-1, the V gene TRBV24-1; D tentatively reads TRBD1 or TRBD2 (5 bases each). Germline CDR1 reads KGHDR; CDR2 reads SFDVKD. This CDR3 is 16 amino acids long. V lost 2 bases to trimming and J lost 8 bases, with 18 bases between them. The CDR3 DNA follows: TGTGCCACCAGTGATTCGTTTGGGACGCTCAGGCATGAGCAGTTCTTC. Translating it yields CATSDSFGTLRHEQFF.

The chain recombines TRBV6-2 or TRBV6-3 with TRBJ1-6, with TRBD1 matching 8 bases. The CDR3 extends over 14 amino acids. With V trimmed by 6 bases and J by 10 bases, 8 bases remained unmatched. Per the germline V gene, CDR1 is MNHEY and CDR2 is SVGEGT. This CDR3 reads CASSFDRGNSPLHF. The CDR3 DNA follows: TGTGCCAGCAGCTTTGACAGGGGAAACTCACCCCTCCACTTT.

V is TRBV24-1 and J is TRBJ2-4; possibly TRBD2 for D (6 bases). There are 18 residues in the CDR3. The V gene's germline CDR1 is KGHDR and CDR2 SFDVKD. Trimming took 4 bases from V and 0 from J, leaving 18 bases between them. The CDR3 DNA sequence: TGTGCCACCAGTGAGACCGACCGACTAGGACGAGCCAAAAACATTCAGTACTTC. Amino acids: CATSETDRLGRAKNIQYF.

The rearrangement links TRBV6-5 to TRBJ2-7; no reliable D call. The germline V gene has CDR1 MNHEY and CDR2 SVGAGI. The CDR3 extends over 13 amino acids. The germline V and J ends were trimmed by 8 bases and 4 bases, with 15 bases remaining between them. CDR3 protein: CASGKDVGYEQYF. In DNA form, the CDR3 reads TGTGCCAGCGGAAAAGATGTGGGATACGAGCAGTACTTC.

This clone has just a few counts. This sequence joins TRBV2 and TRBJ2-1; 9 nucleotides align to TRBD2. CDR3 size: 13 residues. Trimming took 8 bases from V and 6 from J; bases not matched to a gene: 5. CDR1 and CDR2 (germline): SNHLY, FYNNEI. CDR3 protein: CASPGLALNEQFF. The CDR3 DNA reads TGTGCCAGCCCGGGACTAGCACTCAATGAGCAGTTCTTC.

This clone was found a few times. The chain couples TRBV15 to TRBJ2-3; D is ambiguous. Between the trimmed V and J ends, which lost 5 bases and 2 bases, there was a span of 11 bases. This CDR3 spans 14 amino acids. Per germline, CDR1 LNHNV and CDR2 YYDKDF (reference sequence). CDR3 nucleotide sequence: TGTGCCACCAGCCCACGACGGAACACAGATACGCAGTATTTT. It specifies CATSPRRNTDTQYF. The whole variable domain, remainder taken from reference TRBV15 and TRBJ2-3, is DAMVIQNPRYQVTQFGKPVTLSCSQTLNHNVMYWYQQKSSQAPKLLFHYYDKDFNNEADTPDNFQSRRPNTSFCFLDIRSPGLGDTAMYLCATSPRRNTDTQYFGPGTRLTVL.

This chain connects TRBV2 to TRBJ2-1, with TRBD1 matching 7 bases. V dropped 9 bases and J dropped 4; count of bases not matched to a gene: 6. Per the germline V gene, CDR1 is SNHLY and CDR2 is FYNNEI. CDR3 length: 13 amino acids. The CDR3, as DNA: TGTGCCAGGAAGGGGACAGCATACAATGAGCAGTTCTTC. Residues: CARKGTAYNEQFF.

The chain combines TRBV10-3 with TRBJ2-7, with D tentatively TRBD2 (6 bases). Germline CDR1 ENHRY, CDR2 SYGVKD. Deletions cut 0 bases from V and 4 bases from J, with 10 bases between. CDR3 size: 14 residues. DNA for the CDR3: TGTGCCATCAGTGAGTCAGGGGCGGGGTACGAGCAGTACTTC. This sequence encodes CAISESGAGYEQYF.

The V and J genes are TRBV12-3 or TRBV12-4 and TRBJ1-2; D is undetermined. The V and J ends lost 10 bases and 2 bases respectively, with 8 bases between them. This CDR3 has 11 residues. For the CDR3, the DNA is TGTGCCACCGGACGGAACTATGGCTACACCTTC. It yields the protein CATGRNYGYTF.

The chain is built from TRBV6-5 and TRBJ2-7; 11 nucleotides line up with TRBD2. Losses at the gene ends were 6 bases for V and 2 bases for J; bases not matched to a gene: 6. The CDR3 is 15 residues long. Germline CDR1 is MNHEY and CDR2 is SVGAGI. The CDR3 loop reads CASRPTSGSPYEQYF. The DNA for the CDR3 is TGTGCCAGCAGGCCAACTAGCGGGAGCCCCTACGAGCAGTACTTC.

The genes are TRBV28 and TRBJ1-4, with D possibly being TRBD1 (6 bases). Germline CDR1 MDHEN, CDR2 SYDVKM. The CDR3 covers 13 residues. Trimming shortened V by 4 bases and J by 7 bases, and 10 bases separated the two germline ends. CDR3 coding DNA: TGTGCCAGCAGTTCAGGGGTACGTGAAAAACTGTTTTTT. Protein sequence: CASSSGVREKLFF.

The V call is TRBV2, the J call TRBJ2-3; D remains unclear. V was cut by 6 bases and J by 4 bases, with 8 bases left in between. This CDR3 is built from 12 residues. Germline CDR1 and CDR2: SNHLY and FYNNEI. The chain's CDR3 is CASSPLADTQYF. CDR3 nucleotides: TGTGCCAGCAGCCCCTTAGCAGATACGCAGTATTTT.

The CDR3 DNA is TGTGCCACCAGCAGAGACCAGACTCAGCAGTACTTC. Its protein product is CATSRDQTQQYF. V gene TRBV15 combines with J gene TRBJ2-7; D is uncertain. The germline V and J ends were trimmed by 0 bases and 8 bases, with 8 bases remaining between them. The CDR3 consists of 12 residues. In germline, CDR1 is LNHNV, CDR2 YYDKDF (reference sequence).

The chain links TRBV19 to TRBJ1-5; D is unclear. In germline, CDR1 is LNHDA, CDR2 SQIVND (reference sequence). Deletions cut 4 bases from V and 3 bases from J, with 7 bases between. The CDR3 is 13 residues long. CDR3 protein: CASSTRLNQPQHF. CDR3 in DNA: TGTGCCAGTAGTACCCGGCTCAATCAGCCCCAGCATTTT.

The chain has TRBV11-2 and TRBJ2-1; 10 nucleotides match TRBD2. Germline lookup yields CDR1 SGHAT and CDR2 FQNNGV. The CDR3 sequence is 15 residues long. V shed 2 bases, J shed 8 bases, and the junction held 6 bases outside the gene matches. CDR3 loop: CASSLKREGRYEQFF. The DNA for the CDR3 is TGTGCCAGCAGCTTAAAGCGGGAGGGCCGCTATGAGCAGTTCTTC.

V gene TRBV2 combines with J gene TRBJ2-3, with TRBD1 as a possible D gene (5 bases). Trimming shortened V by 6 bases and J by 1 base, and 14 bases separated the two germline ends. Germline V gene data show CDR1 as SNHLY and CDR2 as FYNNEI. The CDR3 runs to 15 residues. CDR3 nucleotides: TGTGCCAGCAGCGCAGAAGGGGTGGGCACAGATACGCAGTATTTT. Protein sequence: CASSAEGVGTDTQYF. Full variable domain (remainder filled in from reference TRBV2 and TRBJ2-3): EPEVTQTPSHQVTQMGQEVILRCVPISNHLYFYWYRQILGQKVEFLVSFYNNEISEKSEIFDDQFSVERPDGSNFTLKIRSTKLEDSAMYFCASSAEGVGTDTQYFGPGTRLTVL.

J is TRBJ2-1 and V is TRBV7-9; 7 bases are a match to TRBD2. CDR1 SEHNR and CDR2 FQNEAQ come from the germline V gene (reference sequence). The CDR3 covers 12 residues. The V gene end was trimmed by 4 bases and the J gene end by 11 bases; junction bases not matched to a gene: 5. CDR3 nucleotides: TGTGCCAGCAGCTCGGGACTAACGCAGCAGTTCTTC. Amino acids: CASSSGLTQQFF.

This clone was counted only a few times. The chain joins TRBV7-2 to TRBJ1-4; 8 positions match TRBD1. The CDR3 length is 15 residues. Germline CDR1 reads SGHTA; CDR2 reads FQGNSA. Trimming removed 5 bases from V and 4 bases from J; junction bases left unmatched: 6. The CDR3 loop reads CASSHATGDNEKLFF. The CDR3 DNA follows: TGTGCCAGCAGCCACGCGACAGGGGATAATGAAAAACTGTTTTTT. The whole variable domain, filled in from reference TRBV7-2 and TRBJ1-4, reads GAGVSQSPSNKVTEKGKDVELRCDPISGHTALYWYRQSLGQGLEFLIYFQGNSAPDKSGLPSDRFSAERTGGSVSTLTIQRTQQEDSAVYLCASSHATGDNEKLFFGSGTQLSVL.

The chain employs TRBV11-2 and TRBJ2-5; 10 positions agree with TRBD1. This CDR3 contains 15 residues. With 1 base clipped from V and 5 bases from J, the junction kept 4 bases outside the gene matches. Germline V gene lookup returns CDR1 SGHAT and CDR2 FQNNGV. The CDR3 nucleotides read TGTGCCAGCAGCTTAGGGGACAGGGGTCGGGAGACCCAGTACTTC. Amino acids: CASSLGDRGRETQYF.

This clone has only a few counts. The CDR3 bases are TGTGCCAGCAGTGAAGCGCTTCTTAGGGCAGGGCCCTACGAGCAGTACTTC. This gives the protein CASSEALLRAGPYEQYF. The J gene is TRBJ2-7, the V gene TRBV2; weak D call: TRBD1 (5 bases). V was shortened by 0 bases and J by 2 bases, with 17 bases between the two germline ends. The length of the CDR3 is 17 residues. Per the germline V gene, CDR1 is SNHLY and CDR2 is FYNNEI.

The V and J genes are TRBV5-1 and TRBJ2-7, with D maybe TRBD1 (6 bases). This CDR3 is 14 amino acids long. Germline V gene lookup returns CDR1 SGHRS and CDR2 YFSETQ. Between the trimmed V and J ends, which lost 5 bases and 0 bases, there was a span of 12 bases. CDR3 region: CASRGNRVSYEQYF. CDR3 nucleotide sequence: TGCGCCAGCAGGGGGAACAGGGTCTCCTACGAGCAGTACTTC.

The chain recombines TRBV7-3 with TRBJ2-1, with 8 bases identical to TRBD2. This CDR3 spans 15 amino acids. Trimming cost V 4 bases and J 4 bases; bases outside gene matches: 6. CDR1 and CDR2 (germline): SGHTA, FQGTGA. CDR3 nucleotide sequence: TGTGCCAGCAGCTCTGGGGCTAGCGGGTACAATGAGCAGTTCTTC. Protein sequence: CASSSGASGYNEQFF.

V and J are TRBV18 and TRBJ2-5; 11 bases align to TRBD2. The CDR3 is 15 residues long. V gave up 2 bases and J gave up 3 bases; unmatched junction bases: 2. Germline loops: CDR1 KGHSH, CDR2 LQKENI. The CDR3 DNA is TGTGCCAGCTCACCATCGGGACTAGCGGAAGAGACCCAGTACTTC. Amino acid sequence: CASSPSGLAEETQYF.

The DNA for the CDR3 is TGTGCCAGCAGCCCCTCCCACGGGGAGCTGTTTTTT. This sequence encodes CASSPSHGELFF. The chain carries TRBV11-3 and TRBJ2-2; D uncertain. Germline V CDR1 and CDR2: SGHNT, YENEEA. The CDR3 totals 12 residues. Trimming stripped 5 bases from V and 7 bases from J, with 8 bases between.

This clone turned up a few times. The chain employs TRBV28 and TRBJ2-1, with D tentatively TRBD2 (5 bases). The CDR3 runs 15 residues. Deletions cut 4 bases from V and 0 bases from J, with 10 bases between. The germline CDR1 and CDR2 sequences are MDHEN and SYDVKM. Written as DNA, the CDR3 is TGTGCCAGCAGTTCAAGCGGCGCCTCCTACAATGAGCAGTTCTTC. This sequence encodes CASSSSGASYNEQFF.

This clone occurred a few times. The chain uses TRBV19 and TRBJ2-1; the match to TRBD2 covers 10 bases. This CDR3 is built from 17 residues. The J segment lost 4 bases and the V segment lost 1 base, leaving 7 bases of the junction unmatched. The germline gives CDR1 LNHDA, CDR2 SQIVND (reference sequence). The CDR3 reads CASSIGSAGGLYNEQFF. Here the CDR3 DNA reads TGTGCCAGTAGTATAGGATCAGCGGGAGGGCTATACAATGAGCAGTTCTTC.

The sample holds a few counts of this clone. The chain employs TRBV19 and TRBJ2-7, with 9 bases lining up with TRBD1. From germline, CDR1 is LNHDA and CDR2 SQIVND (reference sequence). Losses at the gene ends were 5 bases for V and 4 bases for J; bases not matched to a gene: 12. The CDR3 length is 16 residues. As DNA, the CDR3 is TGTGCCAGTAGTGCGACAGGGACAGGGTCGAGGTACGAGCAGTACTTC. It yields the protein CASSATGTGSRYEQYF.

The chain is built from TRBV2 and TRBJ1-5; D is unclear. Germline lookup yields CDR1 SNHLY and CDR2 FYNNEI. V lost 4 bases, J lost 1 base, and 8 bases lay in between. The length of the CDR3 is 14 residues. The CDR3 bases are TGTGCCAGCAGTGGCCCGGACAGCAATCAGCCCCAGCATTTT. Translated, it gives CASSGPDSNQPQHF.

J is TRBJ1-5 and V is TRBV9, with 7 bases identical to TRBD1. This CDR3 has 15 amino acids. The J segment lost 4 bases and the V segment lost 2 bases, leaving 6 bases of the junction unmatched. Looked up from germline, CDR1 is SGDLS and CDR2 is YYNGEE. CDR3 coding DNA: TGTGCCAGCAGCGTCGACGTACAGGGGAATCAGCCCCAGCATTTT. It translates to CASSVDVQGNQPQHF.